This T cell receptor (beta chain) was observed in a study of cytomegalovirus exposure and HLA in healthy donors. Study overall: Inside one of the first data releases sat 80 million to 95 million unique TCRs taken from HLA-typed donors. Study results and caveats: Researchers reportedly found TCR beta sequences accurately predicted most subjects' HLA-A and HLA-B alleles. A later analysis found that most CMV-associated TCR beta chains appeared HLA-restricted.

For this clone: Its antigen remains unknown.

CDR3 length: 15 amino acids. Between the trimmed V and J ends, which lost 5 bases and 4 bases, there was a span of 18 bases. Germline V CDR1 and CDR2: MNHEY, SMNVEV (reference sequence). PCR employed 60 Vbeta and 13 Jbeta primers. Only in-frame clones appear in the TCRdb table, and some are missing; sequencing was by immunoSEQ multiplex PCR. The data contain 200,000 to 250,000 clones, under 80% of them seen just once; the ten biggest clones take up about 0.23%. This sequence joins TRBV27 and TRBJ2-7; D call uncertain. Sequencing input: PBMCs. The TCR was taken from a girl between 2 and 10 years old in good health and CMV-seronegative. CDR3 coding DNA: TGTGCCAGCAGTGCCCAGACTGAATTGGTTTACGAGCAGTACTTC. It encodes CASSAQTELVYEQYF.